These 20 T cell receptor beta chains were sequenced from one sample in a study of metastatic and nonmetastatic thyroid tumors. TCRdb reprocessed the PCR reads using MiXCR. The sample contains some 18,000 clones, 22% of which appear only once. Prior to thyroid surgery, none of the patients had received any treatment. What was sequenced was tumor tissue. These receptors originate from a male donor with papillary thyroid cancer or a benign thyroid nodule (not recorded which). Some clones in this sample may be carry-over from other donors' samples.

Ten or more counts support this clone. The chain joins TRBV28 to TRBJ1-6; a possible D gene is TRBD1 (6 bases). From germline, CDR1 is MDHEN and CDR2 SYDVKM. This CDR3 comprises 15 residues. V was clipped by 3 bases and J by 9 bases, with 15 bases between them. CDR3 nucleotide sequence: TGTGCCAGCAGTTTCCAAGGGGGGCGGGGTTCACCCCTCCACTTT. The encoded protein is CASSFQGGRGSPLHF. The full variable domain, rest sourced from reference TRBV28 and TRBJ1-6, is DVKVTQSSRYLVKRTGEKVFLECVQDMDHENMFWYRQDPGLGLRLIYFSYDVKMKEKGDIPEGYSVSREKKERFSLILESASTNQTSMYLCASSFQGGRGSPLHFGNGTRLTVT.

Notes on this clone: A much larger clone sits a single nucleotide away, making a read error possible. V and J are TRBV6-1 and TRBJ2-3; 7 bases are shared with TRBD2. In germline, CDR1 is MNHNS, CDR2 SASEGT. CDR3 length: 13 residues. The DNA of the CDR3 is TGTGCCTGCAGCGGGGACTATAGGGATACGCAGTATTTT. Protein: CACSGDYRDTQYF.

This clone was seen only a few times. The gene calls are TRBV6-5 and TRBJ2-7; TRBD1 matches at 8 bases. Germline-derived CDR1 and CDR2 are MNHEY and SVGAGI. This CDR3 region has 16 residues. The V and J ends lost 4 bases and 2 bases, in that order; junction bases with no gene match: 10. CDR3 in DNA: TGTGCCAGCAGTTCCCGCCGCAGGGGGCGAACCTACGAGCAGTACTTC. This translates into CASSSRRRGRTYEQYF.

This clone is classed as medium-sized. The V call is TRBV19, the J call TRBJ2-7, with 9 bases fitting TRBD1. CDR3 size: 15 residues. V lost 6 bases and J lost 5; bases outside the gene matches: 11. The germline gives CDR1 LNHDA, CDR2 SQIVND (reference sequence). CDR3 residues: CASSPGWDRVHEQYF. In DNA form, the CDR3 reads TGTGCCAGTAGCCCCGGGTGGGACAGGGTCCACGAGCAGTACTTC. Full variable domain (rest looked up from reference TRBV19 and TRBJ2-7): DGGITQSPKYLFRKEGQNVTLSCEQNLNHDAMYWYRQDPGQGLRLIYYSQIVNDFQKGDIAEGYSVSREKKESFPLTVTSAQKNPTAFYLCASSPGWDRVHEQYFGPGTRLTVT.

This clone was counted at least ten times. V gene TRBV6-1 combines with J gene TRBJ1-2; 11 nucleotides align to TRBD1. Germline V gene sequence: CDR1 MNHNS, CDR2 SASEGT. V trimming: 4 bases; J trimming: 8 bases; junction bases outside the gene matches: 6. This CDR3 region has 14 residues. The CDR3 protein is CASSVRDRGAGYTF. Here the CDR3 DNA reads TGTGCCAGCAGTGTTAGGGACAGGGGGGCCGGCTACACCTTC.

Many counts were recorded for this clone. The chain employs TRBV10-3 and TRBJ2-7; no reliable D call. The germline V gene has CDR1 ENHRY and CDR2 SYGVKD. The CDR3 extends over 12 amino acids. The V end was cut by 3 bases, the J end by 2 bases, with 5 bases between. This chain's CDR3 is CAISERTYEQYF. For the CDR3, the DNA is TGTGCCATCAGTGAAAGGACCTACGAGCAGTACTTC.

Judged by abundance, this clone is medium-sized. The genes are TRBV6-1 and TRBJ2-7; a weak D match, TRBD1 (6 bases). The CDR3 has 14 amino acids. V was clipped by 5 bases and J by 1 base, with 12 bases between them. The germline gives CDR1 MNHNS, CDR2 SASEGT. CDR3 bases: TGTGCCAGCAGTTTCGACAGGTTTTCCTACGAGCAGTACTTC. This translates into CASSFDRFSYEQYF.

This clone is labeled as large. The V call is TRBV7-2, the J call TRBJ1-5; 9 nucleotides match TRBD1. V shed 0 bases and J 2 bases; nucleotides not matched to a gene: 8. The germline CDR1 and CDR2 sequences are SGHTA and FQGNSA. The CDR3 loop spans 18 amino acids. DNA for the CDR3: TGTGCCAGCAGCTTAGCGGTACAGGGGGCAAGTGGCAATCAGCCCCAGCATTTT. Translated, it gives CASSLAVQGASGNQPQHF.

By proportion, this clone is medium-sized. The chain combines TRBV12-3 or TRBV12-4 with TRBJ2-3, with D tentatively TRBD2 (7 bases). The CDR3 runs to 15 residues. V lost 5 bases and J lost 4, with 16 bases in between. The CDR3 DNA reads TGTGCCAGCAGTCGGGGAGGGGGGAGGGCAGATACGCAGTATTTT. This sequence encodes CASSRGGGRADTQYF.

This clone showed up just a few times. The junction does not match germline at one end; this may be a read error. The CDR3 DNA reads TGTGCCAGCACCCTTTTTATGGTGCAGAAAAGGCGGGATCTGTTTTTT. This gives the protein CASTLFMVQKRRDLFF. The chain links TRBV6-1 to TRBJ2-2; perhaps TRBD2 as D (6 bases). Germline V gene lookup returns CDR1 MNHNS and CDR2 SASEGT. This CDR3 is built from 16 residues.

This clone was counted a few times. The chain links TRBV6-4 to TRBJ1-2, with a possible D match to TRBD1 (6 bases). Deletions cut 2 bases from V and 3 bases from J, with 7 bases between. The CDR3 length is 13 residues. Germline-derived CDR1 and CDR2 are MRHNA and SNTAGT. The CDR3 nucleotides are TGTGCCAGCAGTGACGGGGGGCACTATGGCTACACCTTC. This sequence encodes CASSDGGHYGYTF.

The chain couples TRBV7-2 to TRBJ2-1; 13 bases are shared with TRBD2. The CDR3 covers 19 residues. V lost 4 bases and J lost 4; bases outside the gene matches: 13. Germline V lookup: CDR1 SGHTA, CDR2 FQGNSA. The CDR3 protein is CASSYGLAGAAKSYNEQFF. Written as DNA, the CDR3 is TGTGCCAGCAGCTACGGACTAGCGGGAGCCGCCAAATCTTACAATGAGCAGTTCTTC. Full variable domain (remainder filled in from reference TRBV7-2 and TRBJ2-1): GAGVSQSPSNKVTEKGKDVELRCDPISGHTALYWYRQSLGQGLEFLIYFQGNSAPDKSGLPSDRFSAERTGGSVSTLTIQRTQQEDSAVYLCASSYGLAGAAKSYNEQFFGPGTRLTVL.

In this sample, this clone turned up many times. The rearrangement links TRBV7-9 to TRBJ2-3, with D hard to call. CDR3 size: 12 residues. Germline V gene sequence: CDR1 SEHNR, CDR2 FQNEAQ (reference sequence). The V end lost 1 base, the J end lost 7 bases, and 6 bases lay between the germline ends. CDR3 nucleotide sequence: TGTGCCAGCAGCTTAGAAGAGAATACGCAGTATTTT. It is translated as CASSLEENTQYF.

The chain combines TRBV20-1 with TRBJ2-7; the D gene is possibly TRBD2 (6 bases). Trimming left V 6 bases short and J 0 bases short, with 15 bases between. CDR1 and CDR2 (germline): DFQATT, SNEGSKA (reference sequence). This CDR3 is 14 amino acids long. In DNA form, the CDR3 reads TGCAGTGCCACGAGACCTAGCGTCTCCTACGAGCAGTACTTC. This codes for CSATRPSVSYEQYF.

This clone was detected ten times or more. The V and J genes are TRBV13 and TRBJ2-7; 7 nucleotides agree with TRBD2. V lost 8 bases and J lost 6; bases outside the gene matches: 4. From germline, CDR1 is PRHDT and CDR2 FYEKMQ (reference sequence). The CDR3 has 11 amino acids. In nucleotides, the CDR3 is TGTGCCAGCGGACGACTAGCCGAGCAGTACTTC. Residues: CASGRLAEQYF. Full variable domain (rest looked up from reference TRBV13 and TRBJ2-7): AAGVIQSPRHLIKEKRETATLKCYPIPRHDTVYWYQQGPGQDPQFLISFYEKMQSDKGSIPDRFSAQQFSDYHSELNMSSLELGDSALYFCASGRLAEQYFGPGTRLTVT.

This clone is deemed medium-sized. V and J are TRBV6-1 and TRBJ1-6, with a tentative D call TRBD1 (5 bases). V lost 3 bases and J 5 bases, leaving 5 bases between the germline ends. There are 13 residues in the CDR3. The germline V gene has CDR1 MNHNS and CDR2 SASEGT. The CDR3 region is CASSDRDNSPLHF. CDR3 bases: TGTGCCAGCAGTGACAGGGATAATTCACCCCTCCACTTT.

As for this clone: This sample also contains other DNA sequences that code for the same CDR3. The DNA of the CDR3 is TGTGCAAGCGGCCGTAGAGGGGGTATGGATGAGCAGTTCTTC. The encoded protein is CASGRRGGMDEQFF. The rearrangement uses TRBV11-3 and TRBJ2-1, with a possible D match to TRBD1 (6 bases). Germline values: CDR1 SGHNT, CDR2 YENEEA. This CDR3 contains 14 residues.

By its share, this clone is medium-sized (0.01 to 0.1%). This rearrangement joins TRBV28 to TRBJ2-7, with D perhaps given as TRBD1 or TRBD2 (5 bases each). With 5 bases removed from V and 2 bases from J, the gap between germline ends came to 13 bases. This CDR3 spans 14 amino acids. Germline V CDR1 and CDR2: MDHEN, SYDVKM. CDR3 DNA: TGTGCCAGCAGTCCATCCCGGGACCCCTACGAGCAGTACTTC. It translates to CASSPSRDPYEQYF.

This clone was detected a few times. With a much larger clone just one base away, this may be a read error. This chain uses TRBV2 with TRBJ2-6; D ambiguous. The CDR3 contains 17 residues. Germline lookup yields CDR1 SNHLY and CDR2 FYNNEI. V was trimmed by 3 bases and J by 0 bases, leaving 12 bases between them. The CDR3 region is CASSDSSGNSGANVLTF. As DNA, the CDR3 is TGTGCCAGCAGTGATAGTTCTGGAAACTCTGGGGCCAACGTCCTGACTTTC.

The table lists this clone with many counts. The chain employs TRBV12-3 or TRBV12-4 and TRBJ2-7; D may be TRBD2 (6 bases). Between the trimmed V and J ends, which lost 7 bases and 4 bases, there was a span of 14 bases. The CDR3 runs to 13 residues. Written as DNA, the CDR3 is TGTGCCAGCACCAGCGGGCAGCCATACGAGCAGTACTTC. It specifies CASTSGQPYEQYF.